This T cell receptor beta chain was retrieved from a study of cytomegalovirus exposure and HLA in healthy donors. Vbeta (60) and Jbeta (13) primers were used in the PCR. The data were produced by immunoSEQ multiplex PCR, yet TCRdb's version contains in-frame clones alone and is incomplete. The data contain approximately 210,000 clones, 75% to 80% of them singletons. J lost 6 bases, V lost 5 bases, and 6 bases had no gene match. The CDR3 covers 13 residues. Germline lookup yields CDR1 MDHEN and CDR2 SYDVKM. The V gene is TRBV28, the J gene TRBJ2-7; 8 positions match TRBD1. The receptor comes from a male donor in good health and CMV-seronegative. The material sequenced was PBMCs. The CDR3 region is CASSVGQEVEQYF. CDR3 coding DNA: TGTGCCAGCAGTGTGGGACAGGAAGTCGAGCAGTACTTC.